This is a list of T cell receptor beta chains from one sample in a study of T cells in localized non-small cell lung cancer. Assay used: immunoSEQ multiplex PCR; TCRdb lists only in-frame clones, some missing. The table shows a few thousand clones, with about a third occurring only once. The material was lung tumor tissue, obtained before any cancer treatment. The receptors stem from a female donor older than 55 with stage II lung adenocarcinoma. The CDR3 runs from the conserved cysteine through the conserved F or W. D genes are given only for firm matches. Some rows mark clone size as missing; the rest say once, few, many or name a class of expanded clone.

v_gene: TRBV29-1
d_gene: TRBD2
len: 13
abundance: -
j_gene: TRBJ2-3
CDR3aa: CSALAGNTDTQYF
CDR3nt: TGCAGCGCACTAGCGGGCAATACAGATACGCAGTATTTT

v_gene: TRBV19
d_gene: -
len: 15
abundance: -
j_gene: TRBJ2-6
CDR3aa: CASSAMSSGANVLTF
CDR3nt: TGTGCCAGTAGTGCCATGAGCTCTGGGGCCAACGTCCTGACTTTC

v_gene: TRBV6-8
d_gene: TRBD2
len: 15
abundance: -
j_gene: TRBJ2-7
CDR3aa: CASSELAGGPGEQYF
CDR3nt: TGTGCCAGCAGTGAGCTAGCGGGAGGGCCGGGGGAGCAGTACTTC

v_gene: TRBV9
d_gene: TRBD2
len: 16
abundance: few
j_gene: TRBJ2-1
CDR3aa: CASRRGTSGAAGEQFF
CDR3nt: TGTGCCAGCAGAAGGGGGACTAGCGGGGCTGCCGGTGAGCAGTTCTTC

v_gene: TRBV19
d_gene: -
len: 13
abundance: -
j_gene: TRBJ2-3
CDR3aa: CASSIVRTDTQYF
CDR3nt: TGTGCCAGTAGTATAGTTCGTACAGATACGCAGTATTTT

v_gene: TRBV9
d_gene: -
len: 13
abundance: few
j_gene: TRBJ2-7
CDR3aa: CASSKHGSYEQYF
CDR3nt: TGTGCCAGCAGCAAGCACGGGAGCTACGAGCAGTACTTC

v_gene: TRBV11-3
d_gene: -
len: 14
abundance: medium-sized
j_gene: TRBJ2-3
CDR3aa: CASSEGGGRDTQYF
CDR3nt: TGTGCCAGCAGCGAGGGCGGGGGCAGAGATACGCAGTATTTT

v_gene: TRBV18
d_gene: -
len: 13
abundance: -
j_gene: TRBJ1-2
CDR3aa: CASSPDRDYGYTF
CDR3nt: TGTGCCAGCTCACCTGACAGAGACTATGGCTACACCTTC

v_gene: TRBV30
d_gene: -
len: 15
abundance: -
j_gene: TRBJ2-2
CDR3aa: CAWRSLGLITGELFF
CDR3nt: TGTGCCTGGAGGTCCCTAGGGTTAATCACCGGGGAGCTGTTTTTT

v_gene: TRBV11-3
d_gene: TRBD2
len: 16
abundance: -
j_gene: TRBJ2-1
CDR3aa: CASSLTTSGVDNEQFF
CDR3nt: TGTGCCAGCAGCTTAACGACTAGCGGGGTTGACAATGAGCAGTTCTTC

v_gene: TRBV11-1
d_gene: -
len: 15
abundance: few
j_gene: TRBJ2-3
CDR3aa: CASSFPGVGTDTQYF
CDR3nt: TGTGCCAGCAGCTTCCCAGGGGTGGGGACAGATACGCAGTATTTT

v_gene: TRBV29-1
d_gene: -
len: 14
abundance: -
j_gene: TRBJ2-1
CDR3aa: CSVEVGVGYNEQFF
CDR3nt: TGCAGCGTTGAGGTGGGAGTGGGGTACAATGAGCAGTTCTTC

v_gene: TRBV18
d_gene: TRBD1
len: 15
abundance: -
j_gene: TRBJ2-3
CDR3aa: CASSPNRGSADTQYF
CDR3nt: TGTGCCAGCTCACCCAACAGGGGTTCCGCAGATACGCAGTATTTT

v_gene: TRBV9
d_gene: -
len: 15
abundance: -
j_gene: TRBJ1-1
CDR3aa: CASSVGSGSHTEAFF
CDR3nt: TGTGCCAGCAGCGTAGGTTCAGGGAGCCACACTGAAGCTTTCTTT

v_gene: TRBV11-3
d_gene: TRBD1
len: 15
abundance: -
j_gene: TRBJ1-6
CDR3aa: CASSSGTGGNSPLHF
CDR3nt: TGTGCCAGCAGCTCCGGGACAGGGGGTAATTCACCCCTCCACTTT

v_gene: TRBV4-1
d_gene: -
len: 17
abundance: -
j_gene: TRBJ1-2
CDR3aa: CASSQDGTTQGREGYTF
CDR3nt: TGCGCCAGCAGCCAAGATGGGACGACTCAGGGTCGAGAGGGCTACACCTTC

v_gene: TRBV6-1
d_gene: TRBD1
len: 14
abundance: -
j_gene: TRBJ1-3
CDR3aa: CASSEADRGHTIYF
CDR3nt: TGTGCCAGCAGTGAAGCCGACAGGGGCCACACCATATATTTT

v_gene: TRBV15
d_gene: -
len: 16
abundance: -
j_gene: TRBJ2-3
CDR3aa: CATSRRSDPSTDTQYF
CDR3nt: TGTGCCACCAGCAGACGGTCGGACCCTAGCACAGATACGCAGTATTTT

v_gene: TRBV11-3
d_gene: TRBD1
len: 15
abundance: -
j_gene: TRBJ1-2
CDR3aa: CASSAQGGIGYGYTF
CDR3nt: TGTGCCAGCAGCGCCCAGGGGGGGATTGGCTATGGCTACACCTTC

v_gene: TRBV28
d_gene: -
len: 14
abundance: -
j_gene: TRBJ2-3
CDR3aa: CASSLRDSTDTQYF
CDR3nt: TGTGCCAGCAGTTTAAGGGACAGCACAGATACGCAGTATTTT

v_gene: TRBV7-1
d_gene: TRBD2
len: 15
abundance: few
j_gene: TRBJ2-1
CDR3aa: CASSPGGAVYNEQFF
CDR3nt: TGTGCCAGCAGCCCCGGGGGGGCGGTCTACAATGAGCAGTTCTTC

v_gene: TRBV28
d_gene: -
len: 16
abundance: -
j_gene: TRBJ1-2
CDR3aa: CASSSPGRKPNYGYTF
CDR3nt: TGTGCCAGCAGTTCCCCCGGACGGAAACCTAACTATGGCTACACCTTC

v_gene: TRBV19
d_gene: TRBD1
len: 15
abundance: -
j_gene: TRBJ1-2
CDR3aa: CASSMTGSGDYGYTF
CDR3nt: TGTGCCAGTAGTATGACAGGGTCCGGTGACTATGGCTACACCTTC

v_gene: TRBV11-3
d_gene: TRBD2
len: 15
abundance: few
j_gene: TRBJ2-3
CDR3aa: CASSFRSGTTDTQYF
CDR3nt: TGTGCCAGCAGCTTTCGTAGCGGGACCACAGATACGCAGTATTTT

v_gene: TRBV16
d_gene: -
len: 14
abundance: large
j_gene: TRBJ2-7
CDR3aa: CASSLLGGLYEQYF
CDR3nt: TGTGCCAGCAGCCTACTGGGAGGCCTCTACGAGCAGTACTTC

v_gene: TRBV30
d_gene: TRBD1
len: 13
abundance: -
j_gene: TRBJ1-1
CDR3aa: CAWRLQGASEAFF
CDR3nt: TGTGCCTGGAGATTACAGGGGGCGTCTGAAGCTTTCTTT

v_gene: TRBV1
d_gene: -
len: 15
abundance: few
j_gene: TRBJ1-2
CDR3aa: CASSQGRVGDYGYTF
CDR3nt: TGCGCCAGCAGCCAAGGGCGGGTAGGAGACTATGGCTACACCTTC

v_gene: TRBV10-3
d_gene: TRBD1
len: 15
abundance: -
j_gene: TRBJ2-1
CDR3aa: CAISESQGSYNEQFF
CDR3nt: TGTGCCATCAGTGAGTCACAGGGGTCCTACAATGAGCAGTTCTTC

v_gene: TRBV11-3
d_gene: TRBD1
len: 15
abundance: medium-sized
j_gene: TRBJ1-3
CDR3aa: CASSLRDRDGNTIYF
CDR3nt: TGTGCCAGCAGCTTACGTGACAGGGATGGAAACACCATATATTTT

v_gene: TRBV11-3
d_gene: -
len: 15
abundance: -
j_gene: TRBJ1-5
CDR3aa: CASSPRELRGQPQHF
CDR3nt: TGTGCCAGCAGCCCTAGAGAACTTCGGGGGCAGCCCCAGCATTTT

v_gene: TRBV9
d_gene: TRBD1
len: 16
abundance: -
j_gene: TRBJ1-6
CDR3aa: CASRPDRGRGNSPLHF
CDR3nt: TGTGCCAGCAGACCGGACAGGGGGCGCGGTAATTCACCCCTCCACTTT

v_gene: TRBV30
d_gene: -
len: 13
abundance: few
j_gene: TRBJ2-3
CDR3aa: CAFLEGSTDTQYF
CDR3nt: TGTGCCTTCCTCGAGGGGAGCACAGATACGCAGTATTTT

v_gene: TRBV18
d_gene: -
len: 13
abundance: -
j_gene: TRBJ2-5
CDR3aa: CASSRGEQETQYF
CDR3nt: TGTGCCAGCTCAAGGGGGGAACAAGAGACCCAGTACTTC

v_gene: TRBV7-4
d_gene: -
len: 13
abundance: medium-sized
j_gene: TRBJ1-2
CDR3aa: CASSLNGGGGYTF
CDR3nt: TGTGCCAGCAGCTTAAATGGCGGAGGAGGCTACACCTTC

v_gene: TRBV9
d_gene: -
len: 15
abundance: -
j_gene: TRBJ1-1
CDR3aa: CASSDWAGVNTEAFF
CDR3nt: TGTGCCAGCAGTGATTGGGCAGGGGTAAACACTGAAGCTTTCTTT

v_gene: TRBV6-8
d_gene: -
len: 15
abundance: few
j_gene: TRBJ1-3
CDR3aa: CASNNPWSSGNTIYF
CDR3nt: TGTGCCAGCAATAACCCGTGGTCCTCTGGAAACACCATATATTTT

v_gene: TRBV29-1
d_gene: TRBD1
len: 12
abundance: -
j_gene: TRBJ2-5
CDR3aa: CSVRQGDETQYF
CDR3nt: TGCAGCGTGAGACAGGGGGACGAGACCCAGTACTTC

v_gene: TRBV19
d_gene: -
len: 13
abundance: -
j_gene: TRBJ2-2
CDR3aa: CASSDPNTGELFF
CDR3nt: TGTGCCAGTAGTGACCCAAACACCGGGGAGCTGTTTTTT

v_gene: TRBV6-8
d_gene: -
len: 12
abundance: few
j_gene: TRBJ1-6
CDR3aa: CASSYGNSPLHF
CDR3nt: TGTGCCAGCAGTTACGGGAATTCACCCCTCCACTTT

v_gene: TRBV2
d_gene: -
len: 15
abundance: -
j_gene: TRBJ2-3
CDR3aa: CASRLVGGSTDTQYF
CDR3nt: TGTGCCAGCCGACTAGTAGGGGGTAGCACAGATACGCAGTATTTT

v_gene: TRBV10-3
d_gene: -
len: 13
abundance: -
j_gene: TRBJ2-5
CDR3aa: CAISESDPETQYF
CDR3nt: TGTGCCATCAGTGAGTCGGATCCTGAGACCCAGTACTTC

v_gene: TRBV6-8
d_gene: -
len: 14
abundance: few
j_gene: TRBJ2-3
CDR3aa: CASSASGEADTQYF
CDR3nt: TGTGCCAGCAGTGCGTCGGGAGAGGCAGATACGCAGTATTTT

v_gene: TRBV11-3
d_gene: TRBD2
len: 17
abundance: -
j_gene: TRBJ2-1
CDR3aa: CASSLDGLAGSYNEQFF
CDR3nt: TGTGCCAGCAGCTTGGATGGCCTAGCGGGTTCCTACAATGAGCAGTTCTTC

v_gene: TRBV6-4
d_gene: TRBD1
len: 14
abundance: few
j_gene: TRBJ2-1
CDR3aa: CASRQGAHSNEQFF
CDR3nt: TGTGCCAGCAGGCAGGGGGCGCATAGCAATGAGCAGTTCTTC

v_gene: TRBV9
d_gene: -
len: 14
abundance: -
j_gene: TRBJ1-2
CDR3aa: CASSAQYSNYGYTF
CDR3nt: TGTGCCAGCAGCGCCCAATACTCTAACTATGGCTACACCTTC

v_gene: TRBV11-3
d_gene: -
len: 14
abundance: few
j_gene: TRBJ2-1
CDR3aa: CASSPVRSYNEQFF
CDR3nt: TGTGCCAGCAGCCCGGTCAGGTCCTACAATGAGCAGTTCTTC

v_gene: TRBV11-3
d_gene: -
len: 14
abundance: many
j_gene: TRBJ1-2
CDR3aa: CASRVFIVSYGYTF
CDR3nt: TGTGCCAGCAGGGTTTTCATTGTGAGCTATGGCTACACCTTC

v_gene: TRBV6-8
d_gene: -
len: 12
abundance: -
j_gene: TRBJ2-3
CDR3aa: CASMADSDTQYF
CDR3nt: TGTGCCAGCATGGCAGACTCAGATACGCAGTATTTT